The 28 T cell receptor beta chains in this list originate from one sample, sequenced in a study of cytomegalovirus exposure and HLA in healthy donors. It was with 60 Vbeta and 13 Jbeta primers that the PCR ran. TCRdb keeps only in-frame clones here, not all; method: immunoSEQ multiplex PCR. The table includes 130,000 or so clones, roughly 79% detected once. The sequencing input was PBMCs. Receptors originate from a woman aged 40 to 49 in good health and CMV-seronegative.

The chain combines TRBV11-3 with TRBJ2-2, with a tentative D call TRBD2 (5 bases). Germline assignment: CDR1 SGHNT and CDR2 YENEEA. This CDR3 has 14 amino acids. V lost 5 bases and J 5 bases, leaving 12 bases between the germline ends. This CDR3 is CASSHASSTGELFF. The CDR3 bases are TGTGCCAGCAGCCATGCTAGCAGTACCGGGGAGCTGTTTTTT.

The chain recombines TRBV29-1 with TRBJ2-2; 11 nucleotides match TRBD2. The V segment lost 6 bases and the J segment 7 bases; nucleotides outside the gene matches: 10. The CDR3 totals 15 residues. The germline CDR1 and CDR2 sequences are SQVTM and ANQGSEA. CDR3 nucleotides: TGCAGCGTGGGGTCAGTTAGCGGGAGGGGCGGGGAGCTGTTTTTT. Translation: CSVGSVSGRGGELFF.

The rearrangement uses TRBV7-2 and TRBJ1-1, with 9 bases that match TRBD1. The trim removed 5 bases at V and 9 bases at J, leaving 10 bases unmatched. The CDR3 is 14 amino acids. Germline V gives CDR1 SGHTA, CDR2 FQGNSA. Here the CDR3 reads CASSHPTGGGQAFF. The CDR3 bases are TGTGCCAGCAGCCACCCCACAGGGGGCGGGCAAGCTTTCTTT.

The chain carries TRBV4-3 and TRBJ2-4, with 7 nucleotides matching TRBD2. Per germline, CDR1 LGHNA and CDR2 YSLEER. The CDR3 covers 15 residues. V was pared by 0 bases and J by 9 bases, with 8 bases of the junction left unmatched. The CDR3: CASSQDPGLEGIQYF. DNA of the CDR3: TGCGCCAGCAGCCAAGATCCCGGACTAGAAGGCATTCAGTACTTC.

V gene TRBV10-3 combines with J gene TRBJ2-7; D uncertain. V was trimmed by 2 bases and J by 0 bases, leaving 5 bases between them. Germline values: CDR1 ENHRY, CDR2 SYGVKD. This CDR3 comprises 13 residues. DNA of the CDR3: TGTGCCATCAGTGAGGTTAGCTCCTACGAGCAGTACTTC. Translated, it gives CAISEVSSYEQYF.

The gene calls are TRBV5-5 and TRBJ2-1; the D gene is possibly TRBD1 (5 bases). In germline, CDR1 is SGHKS, CDR2 YYEKEE (reference sequence). V lost 0 bases and J lost 3, with 10 bases in between. This CDR3 spans 15 amino acids. The CDR3: CASSLDRTIYNEQFF. The DNA of the CDR3 is TGTGCCAGCAGCTTGGACAGGACAATCTACAATGAGCAGTTCTTC.

The chain combines TRBV2 with TRBJ1-2; 7 nucleotides align to TRBD1. The CDR3 runs 13 residues. Germline V lookup: CDR1 SNHLY, CDR2 FYNNEI. After removal of 6 bases from V and 3 bases from J, the junction contained 4 bases not matched to a gene. CDR3: CASSVTGDYGYTF. CDR3 nucleotides: TGTGCCAGCAGCGTTACAGGGGACTATGGCTACACCTTC.

The chain links TRBV7-7 to TRBJ2-5; D is undetermined. Germline CDR1 and CDR2: SSHAT and FNYEAQ (reference sequence). The CDR3 runs to 15 residues. Trimming shortened V by 5 bases and J by 5 bases, and 18 bases separated the two germline ends. CDR3 sequence (DNA): TGTGCCAGCAGCATAGGACGGGTAGCCATGGAGACCCAGTACTTC. It specifies CASSIGRVAMETQYF.

The genes are TRBV6-5 and TRBJ1-4; 9 bases line up with TRBD1. This CDR3 has 15 residues. Per germline, CDR1 MNHEY and CDR2 SVGAGI. J lost 10 bases, V lost 6 bases, and 12 bases had no gene match. CDR3 region: CASRKPQGQGGKLFF. CDR3 sequence (DNA): TGTGCCAGCAGGAAGCCTCAGGGACAGGGAGGAAAACTGTTTTTT.

The chain carries TRBV28 and TRBJ2-5; 8 nucleotides align to TRBD2. The CDR3 extends over 16 amino acids. V was clipped by 4 bases and J by 5 bases; unmatched bases: 12. Per the germline V gene, CDR1 is MDHEN and CDR2 is SYDVKM. Here the CDR3 reads CASSSPGSGSGETQYF. CDR3 bases: TGTGCCAGCAGTTCCCCGGGGAGCGGGAGCGGTGAGACCCAGTACTTC.

Only one count was recorded for this clone. V is TRBV7-3 and J is TRBJ2-5, with TRBD1 matching 7 bases. With the DNA end fitting TRBJ2-7 better, the J assignment may be wrong. Germline lookup yields CDR1 SGHTA and CDR2 FQGTGA. The CDR3 contains 15 residues. The CDR3 coding sequence is TGTGCCAGCAGCCCACTTCCCGGACAGGTCTACGAGCAGTACTTC. It encodes CASSPLPGQVYEQYF.

The chain employs TRBV28 and TRBJ2-7; 8 bases line up with TRBD2. The CDR3 sequence is 15 residues long. The J segment lost 5 bases and the V segment lost 5 bases, leaving 11 bases of the junction unmatched. From germline, CDR1 is MDHEN and CDR2 SYDVKM. The CDR3 reads CASSLTRAGRDEQYF. The CDR3 DNA follows: TGTGCCAGCAGTCTGACCCGGGCCGGGAGGGACGAGCAGTACTTC.

The rearrangement links TRBV5-1 to TRBJ2-3; TRBD1 aligns across 10 bases. Looked up from germline, CDR1 is SGHRS and CDR2 is YFSETQ. J gave up 2 bases and V 7 bases, and 7 bases lay outside the gene matches. CDR3 length equals 15 residues. CDR3 sequence: CASSRQGAFTDTQYF. The CDR3 DNA reads as TGCGCCAGCTCTAGACAGGGGGCGTTCACAGATACGCAGTATTTT.

This chain joins TRBV11-2 and TRBJ1-1, with D perhaps TRBD1 (6 bases). V lost 3 bases and J 3 bases, leaving 17 bases between the germline ends. This CDR3 is built from 16 residues. Germline assignment: CDR1 SGHAT and CDR2 FQNNGV. CDR3 in amino acids: CASSLVVRGNHTEAFF. CDR3 nucleotide sequence: TGTGCCAGCAGCTTGGTAGTCAGGGGAAATCACACTGAAGCTTTCTTT.

The J gene is TRBJ2-5, the V gene TRBV29-1, with D perhaps TRBD2 (6 bases). This CDR3 contains 17 residues. The V and J ends lost 7 bases and 2 bases respectively, with 26 bases between them. CDR1 SQVTM and CDR2 ANQGSEA come from the germline V gene. In DNA form, the CDR3 reads TGCAGCGAGGGAAGCTATCTGGTCGGGGCGGGGCAAGAGACCCAGTACTTC. Protein sequence: CSEGSYLVGAGQETQYF.

This clone was detected a few times. The rearrangement uses TRBV19 and TRBJ2-7; the match to TRBD1 covers 10 bases. The V gene's germline CDR1 is LNHDA and CDR2 SQIVND (reference sequence). This CDR3 region has 15 residues. J gave up 3 bases and V 4 bases, and 6 bases lay outside the gene matches. In DNA form, the CDR3 reads TGTGCCAGTAGTACGACAGGGGGCGTCTTCTACGAGCAGTACTTC. Encoded protein: CASSTTGGVFYEQYF.

This chain links TRBV28 with TRBJ2-5, with D possibly matching TRBD1 (6 bases). Germline loops: CDR1 MDHEN, CDR2 SYDVKM. V was trimmed by 4 bases and J by 9 bases, leaving 21 bases between them. CDR3 length: 15 amino acids. The CDR3 here is CASSYRTVGRAAQYF. The CDR3 nucleotides read TGTGCCAGCAGTTATAGGACAGTGGGTCGGGCGGCCCAGTACTTC.

CDR3: CAAGGPRENREQFF. The CDR3 DNA is TGTGCCGCAGGGGGGCCAAGGGAGAACCGTGAGCAGTTCTTC. The chain recombines TRBV6-6 with TRBJ2-1; the D gene is possibly TRBD1 (7 bases). The CDR3 runs to 14 residues. The V and J ends lost 11 bases and 9 bases respectively, with 23 bases between them. Looked up from germline, CDR1 is MNHNY and CDR2 is SVGAGI (reference sequence).

V is TRBV11-2 and J is TRBJ1-2; 12 positions match TRBD1. This CDR3 contains 13 residues. Germline CDR1 and CDR2: SGHAT and FQNNGV. J was trimmed by 7 bases and V by 4 bases; bases with no gene match: 1. The DNA of the CDR3 is TGTGCCAGCAGCTCGGGACAGGGGGCTGGCTACACCTTC. This gives the protein CASSSGQGAGYTF.

This clone has just one count. The chain carries TRBV19 and TRBJ1-1, with D tentatively TRBD1 (6 bases). Trimming removed 8 bases at V and 4 bases at J, with 20 bases between. Germline CDR1 reads LNHDA; CDR2 reads SQIVND (reference sequence). The CDR3 has 15 amino acids. Here the CDR3 reads CASFSPFTGPTEAFF. The CDR3 nucleotides read TGTGCCAGTTTCAGCCCCTTCACAGGGCCCACTGAAGCTTTCTTT. Filled out from reference TRBV19 and TRBJ1-1, the complete variable domain reads DGGITQSPKYLFRKEGQNVTLSCEQNLNHDAMYWYRQDPGQGLRLIYYSQIVNDFQKGDIAEGYSVSREKKESFPLTVTSAQKNPTAFYLCASFSPFTGPTEAFFGQGTRLTVV.

The genes are TRBV19 and TRBJ2-3, with a possible D match to TRBD2 (6 bases). This CDR3 spans 15 amino acids. Per germline, CDR1 LNHDA and CDR2 SQIVND (reference sequence). The ends were cut back, 5 bases at V and 6 bases at J, with 18 bases in the middle. The CDR3, as DNA: TGTGCCAGTAGTGAACAACGGGGCCGGGGGGATACGCAGTATTTT. It translates to CASSEQRGRGDTQYF.

The chain couples TRBV10-1 to TRBJ2-5, with 12 bases matching TRBD2. The J call may be incorrect, as the DNA end agrees better with TRBJ2-7. The CDR3 runs 14 residues. Germline V gene data show CDR1 as WNHNN and CDR2 as SYGVQD (reference sequence). The CDR3 loop reads CASSDGLAGYEQYF. For the CDR3, the DNA is TGCGCCAGCAGCGATGGACTAGCGGGGTACGAGCAGTACTTC.

The genes are TRBV6-5 and TRBJ1-2, with 8 bases that match TRBD1. J lost 2 bases, V lost 3 bases, and 5 bases had no gene match. The CDR3 is 15 residues long. Per germline, CDR1 MNHEY and CDR2 SVGAGI. The DNA of the CDR3 is TGTGCCAGCAGTTATACCGGGACAGGAAACTATGGCTACACCTTC. The encoded protein is CASSYTGTGNYGYTF.

The rearrangement links TRBV5-8 to TRBJ2-2, with 11 positions matching TRBD1. Germline values: CDR1 SGHTS, CDR2 YDEGEE. This CDR3 spans 15 amino acids. Losses at the gene ends were 2 bases for V and 7 bases for J; bases not matched to a gene: 4. Written as DNA, the CDR3 is TGTGCCAGCAGCTTCGGGACAGGGGGTGTCGGGGAGCTGTTTTTT. Amino acid sequence: CASSFGTGGVGELFF. The variable domain in full, completed from reference TRBV5-8 and TRBJ2-2, reads EAGVTQSPTHLIKTRGQQATLRCSPISGHTSVYWYQQALGLGLQFLLWYDEGEERNRGNFPPRFSGRQFPNYSSELNVNALELEDSALYLCASSFGTGGVGELFFGEGSRLTVL.

The rearrangement uses TRBV18 and TRBJ2-5; possible D gene TRBD2, 6 bases. The V end was cut by 2 bases, the J end by 3 bases, with 16 bases between. The CDR3 length is 16 residues. Germline V gene sequence: CDR1 KGHSH, CDR2 LQKENI. DNA for the CDR3: TGTGCCAGCTCACCATCGAGGGGAGGCCCAAAAGAGACCCAGTACTTC. It specifies CASSPSRGGPKETQYF.

The chain uses TRBV5-1 and TRBJ1-4; perhaps TRBD1 as D (5 bases). Looked up from germline, CDR1 is SGHRS and CDR2 is YFSETQ. V lost 2 bases, J lost 4 bases, and 9 bases lay in between. The CDR3 covers 14 residues. CDR3 residues: CASSLDSYNEKLFF. CDR3 nucleotide sequence: TGCGCCAGCAGCTTAGACAGCTATAATGAAAAACTGTTTTTT.

This chain links TRBV7-9 with TRBJ2-5; possibly TRBD2 for D (5 bases). The CDR3 runs to 14 residues. Trimming shortened V by 3 bases and J by 2 bases, and 10 bases separated the two germline ends. The V gene's germline CDR1 is SEHNR and CDR2 FQNEAQ (reference sequence). The CDR3 region has the DNA TGTGCCAGCAGCTTGGAGGTCAAACAAGAGACCCAGTACTTC. Translating gives CASSLEVKQETQYF.

The chain combines TRBV28 with TRBJ1-5; maybe TRBD1 (5 bases). V gave up 6 bases and J gave up 7 bases, with 25 bases separating them. Germline CDR1 MDHEN, CDR2 SYDVKM. This CDR3 has 17 amino acids. As DNA, the CDR3 is TGTGCCAGCAGGCCCTCGACAGCCGGTTTTAGGAAACAGCCCCAGCATTTT. Translating gives CASRPSTAGFRKQPQHF.